The 7 T cell receptor beta chains presented below share a single source sample, sequenced in a study of patients and donors after allogeneic stem cell transplantation. TCRdb reanalysed the RT-PCR reads using MiXCR and keeps one entry per CDR3 protein. The sample lists 98,000 or so distinct CDR3 sequences; over 30% were seen once. The sample taken for sequencing was blood, either unsorted or a sorted T cell fraction (not recorded which). The receptors stem from a human donor who was either an allogeneic HSCT recipient or a stem cell or donor lymphocyte infusion donor (not recorded which). It is not recorded whose cells these are; they may come from a transplant donor.

The CDR3 sequence: CASSGDRRDFYGYTF. The CDR3 nucleotides read TGTGCCAGCAGTGGGGATCGGCGTGACTTTTATGGCTACACCTTC. This rearrangement joins TRBV2 to TRBJ1-2; unclear D gene. Germline loops: CDR1 SNHLY, CDR2 FYNNEI. The CDR3 length is 15 residues. Trimming cost V 4 bases and J 5 bases, with 17 bases left between them.

This clonotype was counted between two and nine times. The chain has TRBV15 and TRBJ1-5; the D is unclear. Germline V lookup: CDR1 LNHNV, CDR2 YYDKDF (reference sequence). The CDR3 covers 13 residues. V was clipped by 1 base and J by 4 bases, with 5 bases between them. CDR3 sequence: CATSRVRNQPQHF. The DNA for the CDR3 is TGTGCCACCAGCAGAGTCAGAAATCAGCCCCAGCATTTT.

This clonotype was detected many times. Relative to the germline gene, one junction end is altered; a read error may explain this. V and J are TRBV12-3 or TRBV12-4 and TRBJ1-6, with D unclear. The CDR3 consists of 12 residues. CDR3 residues: CASRDYTSPLHF. As DNA, the CDR3 is TGTGCCAGCAGGGATTATACTTCACCCCTCCACTTT.

In this sample, this clonotype turned up a few times. The rearrangement uses TRBV20-1 and TRBJ1-1; 11 positions match TRBD1. V lost 3 bases and J lost 4; bases outside the gene matches: 1. The germline V gene encodes CDR1 DFQATT and CDR2 SNEGSKA (reference sequence). The CDR3 has 13 amino acids. The CDR3, as DNA: TGCAGTGCTAGGGACAGGGGGCTCACTGAAGCTTTCTTT. Translating it yields CSARDRGLTEAFF.

CDR3: CASSPQGVGRVLYGYTF. Here the CDR3 DNA reads TGTGCCAGCAGTCCTCAGGGGGTTGGGCGTGTGCTCTATGGCTACACCTTC. This chain joins TRBV27 and TRBJ1-2; 7 nucleotides line up with TRBD1. Germline values: CDR1 MNHEY, CDR2 SMNVEV (reference sequence). V shed 5 bases and J 4 bases; nucleotides not matched to a gene: 16. The CDR3 sequence is 17 residues long.

The CDR3 loop is CASSQTKKGYEQYF. For the CDR3, the DNA is TGTGCCAGCTCACAAACTAAAAAGGGGTACGAGCAGTACTTC. The chain links TRBV18 to TRBJ2-7; D is perhaps TRBD1 (5 bases). CDR3 size: 14 residues. V lost 4 bases and J 4 bases, leaving 14 bases between the germline ends. Germline V lookup: CDR1 KGHSH, CDR2 LQKENI.

The chain employs TRBV7-8 and TRBJ2-5, with 8 bases fitting TRBD2. From germline, CDR1 is SGHVS and CDR2 FQNEAQ. This CDR3 comprises 14 residues. Trimming cost V 5 bases and J 4 bases; bases outside gene matches: 6. The CDR3 DNA reads TGTGCCAGCAGCGCCACTAGCGGAGGAGAGACCCAGTACTTC. This sequence encodes CASSATSGGETQYF.